This T cell receptor beta chain was found in a study of blood T cell repertoires in COVID-19. Across the study: The study drew acute and convalescent COVID-19 samples from the United States, Italy and Spain. Nucleic acid was either cDNA or gDNA, and it came from T cells, B-cell-depleted T cells, or PBMCs.

CDR1 is MGHRA and CDR2 is YSYEKL in the germline V gene. The CDR3 has 15 residues. V trimming: 1 base; J trimming: 7 bases; junction bases outside the gene matches: 5. The authors' processing: Estimates of nucleated cell counts were drawn from the amplification of reference gene primers. The table came from immunoSEQ multiplex PCR; TCRdb's copy has only in-frame clones and leaves some out. V, J and clone size are those of that table, while D and trimming were read from the DNA. The sample records approximately 50,000 clones, approximately 82% being singletons. The chain uses TRBV4-1 and TRBJ1-5, with 9 bases matching TRBD1. The clonotype originates from a man in his sixties or seventies with active COVID-19. Sequenced: peripheral blood. The CDR3 DNA follows: TGCGCCAGCAGCCAAGTACAGGGGGCAGGGCAGCCCCAGCATTTT. This translates into CASSQVQGAGQPQHF.